This T cell receptor (beta chain) appears in the sequencing data of a study of CD8 T cell repertoires and HIV-1 epitope variants. Overall study: Controls were a CMV, EBV and flu pool, Ebola AY9, and no peptide. Whole-study results and caveats: Some ten antigen-specific TCR beta clonotypes were found; five to seven seemed cross-reactive to variants.

On this clone itself: Its antigen is not identified.

Trimming cost V 5 bases and J 0 bases, with 11 bases left between them. The CDR3 runs to 15 residues. Germline V CDR1 and CDR2: SNHLY, FYNNEI. TCR beta CDR3 was sequenced at survey depth on immunoSEQ. Using immunoSEQ multiplex PCR, the repertoire was profiled, and TCRdb retains in-frame clones only, with some absent. The sample lists roughly 4,800 clones, around 64% occurring once. The sequenced sample was cultured CD8+ T cells derived from PBMCs. The gene calls are TRBV2 and TRBJ2-1, with D possibly matching TRBD2 (5 bases). This clonotype was sampled from a male donor with HIV. The chain's CDR3 is CASSHSVSSYNEQFF. The CDR3 coding sequence is TGTGCCAGCAGTCATAGCGTCAGCTCCTACAATGAGCAGTTCTTC.